Given below is one T cell receptor (beta chain) in context. Its antigen is currently unknown. This entry belongs to a study of T cells expressing NK-cell markers. Germline loops: CDR1 KGHSH, CDR2 LQKENI. The CDR3 covers 13 residues. Regarding the study as a whole: The study found these clonotypes also leading the CD3+CD56-NKG2C+ fraction in a few donors.

TCRdb re-called the 5' RACE reads and catalogs CDR3 proteins one per entry, DNA excluded. The specimen's table records about 260,000 distinct CDR3 sequences. This chain joins TRBV18 and TRBJ2-7; absent DNA, TCRdb's TRBD2 call cannot be checked. This receptor was identified in a woman aged 18-70 years in good health. The sample consisted of blood T cells: a sorted CD56 or NKG2C T cell subset, CD4+ or CD8+ T cells, or bulk PBMC T cells (not recorded which). The CDR3 loop is CASSLRTSGEQYF.